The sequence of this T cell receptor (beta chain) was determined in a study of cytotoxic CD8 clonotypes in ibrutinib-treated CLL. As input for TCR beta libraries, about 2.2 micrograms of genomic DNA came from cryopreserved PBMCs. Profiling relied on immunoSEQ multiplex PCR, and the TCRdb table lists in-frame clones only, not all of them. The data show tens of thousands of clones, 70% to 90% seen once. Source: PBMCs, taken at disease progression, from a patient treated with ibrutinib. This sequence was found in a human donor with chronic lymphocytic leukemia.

CDR3 sequence reads: CASSVGQPREPQHF. CDR3 nucleotide sequence: TGTGCCAGCAGCGTAGGGCAGCCCAGGGAGCCCCAGCATTTT. J is TRBJ1-5 and V is TRBV9, with a tentative D call TRBD1 (5 bases). The CDR3 spans 14 residues. CDR1 is SGDLS and CDR2 is YYNGEE in the germline V gene. V lost 0 bases and J lost 8, with 12 bases in between.